The entry that follows covers one T cell receptor (beta chain) sequence. Its specificity is not known. This sample is drawn from a study of cytomegalovirus exposure and HLA in healthy donors. Study-level results: The study flagged roughly 160 TCR beta chains as cytomegalovirus-associated.

CDR1 SGHKS and CDR2 YYEKEE come from the germline V gene (reference sequence). There are 15 residues in the CDR3. J was trimmed by 4 bases and V by 0 bases; bases with no gene match: 2. Measured with immunoSEQ multiplex PCR; TCRdb has only the in-frame clones, and not every one. The sample has roughly 140,000 clones, roughly 89% seen once. The chain couples TRBV5-5 to TRBJ2-7; TRBD2 agrees at 12 bases. This clonotype was sampled from a woman younger than 30 in good health and CMV-seropositive. Sequencing used PBMCs. CDR3 protein: CASSLAGTSGYEQYF. The CDR3, as DNA: TGTGCCAGCAGCTTGGCTGGGACTAGCGGGTACGAGCAGTACTTC.